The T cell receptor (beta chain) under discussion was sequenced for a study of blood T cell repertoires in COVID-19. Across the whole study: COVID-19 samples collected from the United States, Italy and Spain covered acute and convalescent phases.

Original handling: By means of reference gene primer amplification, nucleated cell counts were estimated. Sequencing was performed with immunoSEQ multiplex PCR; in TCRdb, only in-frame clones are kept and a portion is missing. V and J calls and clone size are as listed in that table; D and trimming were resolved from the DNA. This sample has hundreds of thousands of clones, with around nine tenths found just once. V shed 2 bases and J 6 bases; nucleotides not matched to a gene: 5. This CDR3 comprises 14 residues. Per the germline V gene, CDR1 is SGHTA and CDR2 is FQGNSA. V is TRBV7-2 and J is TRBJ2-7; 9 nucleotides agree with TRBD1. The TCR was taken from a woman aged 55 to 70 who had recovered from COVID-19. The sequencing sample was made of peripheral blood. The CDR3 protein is CASSLRTGEGEQYF. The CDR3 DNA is TGTGCCAGCAGCTTAAGGACAGGGGAGGGCGAGCAGTACTTC.